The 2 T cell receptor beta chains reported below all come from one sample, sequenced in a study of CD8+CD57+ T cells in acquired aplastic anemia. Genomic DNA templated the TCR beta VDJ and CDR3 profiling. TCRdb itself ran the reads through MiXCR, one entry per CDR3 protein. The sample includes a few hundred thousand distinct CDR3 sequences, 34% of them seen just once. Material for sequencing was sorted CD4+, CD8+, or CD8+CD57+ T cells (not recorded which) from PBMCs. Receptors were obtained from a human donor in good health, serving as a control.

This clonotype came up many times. The CDR3 region is CASSEWGLDGATQYF. Here the CDR3 DNA reads TGTGCCAGCAGTGAATGGGGACTAGACGGGGCTACGCAGTATTTT. The chain couples TRBV2 to TRBJ2-3; 8 nucleotides match TRBD2. Germline CDR1 reads SNHLY; CDR2 reads FYNNEI. With V trimmed by 2 bases and J by 8 bases, 9 bases remained unmatched. This CDR3 has 15 residues.

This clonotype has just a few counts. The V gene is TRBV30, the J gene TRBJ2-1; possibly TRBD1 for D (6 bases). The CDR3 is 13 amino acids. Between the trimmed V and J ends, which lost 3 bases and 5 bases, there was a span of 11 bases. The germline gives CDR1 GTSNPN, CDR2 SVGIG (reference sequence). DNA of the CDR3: TGTGCCTGGAGGTTGGACAGACACAATGAGCAGTTCTTC. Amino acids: CAWRLDRHNEQFF.